Following are 16 T cell receptor beta chains from one sample sequenced in a study of neurological immune-mediated disorders. Each CDR3 protein gets one entry after TCRdb re-called the 5' RACE reads with MiXCR. The data show about 27,000 distinct CDR3 sequences, with about 3% seen just once and around 7.3% held by the top ten. The source material was PBMCs. Receptors were obtained from a young woman with multiple sclerosis.

This clonotype has only a few counts. Germline and junction disagree at one end, which may indicate a read error. The V call is TRBV6-2 or TRBV6-3, the J call TRBJ1-6; 7 bases are a match to TRBD1. The CDR3 consists of 14 residues. Germline lookup yields CDR1 MNHEY and CDR2 SVGEGT. CDR3 DNA: TGTGCCAGCAGTTACGAGACAGGGAGCTCACCCCTCAACTTT. Translating it yields CASSYETGSSPLNF.

This clonotype was seen ten or more times. The rearrangement uses TRBV29-1 and TRBJ1-1; D is ambiguous. Trimming took 5 bases from V and 3 from J, leaving 25 bases between them. The CDR3 length is 17 residues. Per germline, CDR1 SQVTM and CDR2 ANQGSEA. In nucleotides, the CDR3 is TGCAGCGTTCGGTCTCGACGAACGGCAGATTGGGACACTGAAGCTTTCTTT. Translating gives CSVRSRRTADWDTEAFF.

This clonotype was seen repeatedly, ten times or more. The gene calls are TRBV20-1 and TRBJ1-1; 9 bases match TRBD1. The CDR3 contains 12 residues. Germline CDR1 is DFQATT and CDR2 is SNEGSKA (reference sequence). V shed 6 bases, J shed 8 bases, and the junction held 7 bases outside the gene matches. As DNA, the CDR3 is TGCAGTGCCAGGACAGGGGCGCCCGAAGCTTTCTTT. Encoded protein: CSARTGAPEAFF.

This clonotype showed up many times. The chain links TRBV15 to TRBJ1-4; D gene ambiguous. V was clipped by 1 base and J by 7 bases, with 4 bases between them. CDR3 size: 12 residues. CDR1 is LNHNV, CDR2 YYDKDF, per germline (reference sequence). CDR3 DNA sequence: TGTGCCACCAGCAGAGGGGGTGAAAAACTGTTTTTT. Translation gives CATSRGGEKLFF.

Ten or more counts support this clonotype. The rearrangement uses TRBV5-1 and TRBJ2-5; 9 nucleotides line up with TRBD2. The CDR3 extends over 15 amino acids. Germline CDR1 and CDR2: SGHRS and YFSETQ. V lost 1 base, J lost 4 bases, and 5 bases stayed unmatched. For the CDR3, the DNA is TGCGCCAGCAGCTTGCCTAGCGGGGCAGGAGAGACCCAGTACTTC. Its protein is CASSLPSGAGETQYF.

This clonotype was observed at least ten times. The chain links TRBV7-9 to TRBJ2-3, with TRBD2 as a possible D gene (5 bases). The CDR3 consists of 13 residues. Trimming left V 2 bases short and J 7 bases short, with 10 bases between. Germline V gene sequence: CDR1 SEHNR, CDR2 FQNEAQ (reference sequence). The CDR3 sequence: CASSLYEGNTQYF. CDR3 bases: TGTGCCAGCAGCTTATATGAGGGAAATACGCAGTATTTT.

This clonotype was detected ten times or more. V is TRBV10-3 and J is TRBJ2-7, with TRBD1 matching over 9 bases. The CDR3 spans 15 residues. Germline V CDR1 and CDR2: ENHRY, SYGVKD. Trimming removed 3 bases from V and 0 bases from J; junction bases left unmatched: 3. Here the CDR3 reads CAISDWGQGSYEQYF. The CDR3 nucleotides are TGTGCCATCAGTGATTGGGGACAGGGCTCCTACGAGCAGTACTTC.

This clonotype has at least ten counts. The J gene is TRBJ2-5, the V gene TRBV29-1; D remains ambiguous. V gave up 3 bases and J gave up 2 bases, with 7 bases separating them. Germline V CDR1 and CDR2: SQVTM, ANQGSEA. This CDR3 is 12 amino acids long. The chain's CDR3 is CSVDRLQETQYF. In nucleotides, the CDR3 is TGCAGCGTTGACAGGCTACAAGAGACCCAGTACTTC.

The chain employs TRBV11-3 and TRBJ1-2, with D unresolved. Trimming took off 5 bases at V and 5 bases at J, with 9 bases between the two ends. This CDR3 has 12 residues. Germline values: CDR1 SGHNT, CDR2 YENEEA. The CDR3 protein is CASSEGSYGYTF. CDR3 coding DNA: TGTGCCAGCAGCGAAGGTTCTTATGGCTACACCTTC.

This clonotype occurred a few times. A read error is possible here, since a much larger clone lies one base away. This chain uses TRBV12-3 or TRBV12-4 with TRBJ2-7; D is possibly TRBD1 or TRBD2 (5 bases each). The V and J ends lost 6 bases and 9 bases respectively, with 12 bases between them. The length of the CDR3 is 11 residues. CDR3 sequence: CASRSMGVQYF. The CDR3, as DNA: TGTGCCAGCAGATCGATGGGGGTGCAGTACTTC.

About this clonotype: The CDR3 ends on some other residue instead of the conserved phenylalanine or tryptophan, so this is likely a read error. V gene TRBV12-3 or TRBV12-4 combines with J gene TRBJ2-2; D not resolved. V lost 3 bases to trimming and J lost 3 bases, with 5 bases between them. This CDR3 is built from 13 residues. The CDR3 DNA reads TGTGCCAGCAGTTTCTGGGACACCGGGGAGCTGTTTAAT. Protein product: CASSFWDTGELFN.

This clonotype was seen many times. The genes are TRBV7-3 and TRBJ1-6, with D perhaps matching TRBD1 (5 bases). The ends were cut back, 5 bases at V and 9 bases at J, with 14 bases in the middle. Germline V CDR1 and CDR2: SGHTA, FQGTGA. This CDR3 has 14 amino acids. The CDR3 here is CASSVGTKASPLHF. CDR3 nucleotides: TGTGCCAGCAGCGTCGGGACCAAGGCTTCACCCCTCCACTTT.

This clonotype has ten or more counts. V usage is TRBV5-5 and J usage is TRBJ1-4; no clear D. This CDR3 contains 12 residues. Trimming shortened V by 4 bases and J by 4 bases, and 5 bases separated the two germline ends. The V gene's germline CDR1 is SGHKS and CDR2 YYEKEE (reference sequence). The CDR3 sequence is CASSRLNEKLFF. The CDR3 DNA reads as TGTGCCAGCAGCCGTCTTAATGAAAAACTGTTTTTT.

This clonotype has a count of ten or more. V and J are TRBV9 and TRBJ2-1; 11 bases align to TRBD2. The CDR3 has 16 amino acids. Germline lookup yields CDR1 SGDLS and CDR2 YYNGEE. V gave up 0 bases and J gave up 4 bases; unmatched junction bases: 3. Here the CDR3 DNA reads TGTGCCAGCAGCGTAGTCACTAGCGGGAGATACAATGAGCAGTTCTTC. Its protein product is CASSVVTSGRYNEQFF. Variable domain in full (rest from reference TRBV9 and TRBJ2-1): DSGVTQTPKHLITATGQRVTLRCSPRSGDLSVYWYQQSLDQGLQFLIQYYNGEERAKGNILERFSAQQFPDLHSELNLSSLELGDSALYFCASSVVTSGRYNEQFFGPGTRLTVL.

This clonotype has a count of ten or more. The CDR3 protein is CASRTTSGSEQYF. The CDR3 coding sequence is TGTGCCAGCAGAACGACTAGCGGGAGCGAGCAGTACTTC. The V and J genes are TRBV12-3 or TRBV12-4 and TRBJ2-7; 12 bases align to TRBD2. The CDR3 consists of 13 residues. The trim removed 6 bases at V and 6 bases at J, leaving 3 bases unmatched.

This clonotype was found many times. V is TRBV11-2 and J is TRBJ2-1; TRBD1 matches 8 bases. The germline CDR1 and CDR2 sequences are SGHAT and FQNNGV. CDR3 length: 16 amino acids. V trimming: 5 bases; J trimming: 0 bases; junction bases outside the gene matches: 6. CDR3 sequence reads: CASSTRQGNSYNEQFF. The CDR3 DNA is TGTGCCAGCAGCACCAGACAGGGGAACTCCTACAATGAGCAGTTCTTC.